This T cell receptor (beta chain) came from a study of blood T cell repertoires in COVID-19 (TCRdb year 2020). With respect to the entire study: Samples covering the acute and convalescent phases of COVID-19 were provided by collaborators in the United States, Italy and Spain. The prospective study material was composed of cDNA or gDNA derived from T cells, B-cell-depleted T cells, or PBMCs. The dataset comprised deeply sampled blood TCRbeta repertoires from subjects exposed to, actively infected with, or recovered from COVID-19. The repertoires were released in a freely available public database meant as a resource for research on the immune response to SARS-CoV-2. The samples were drawn from the first 160 participants of the ongoing ImmuneRACE study and from more than 1,000 subjects provided by 6 global collaborators. Sample metadata almost always included a de-identified subject ID, COVID-19 status, age in years and sex. Where available, HLA class I and class II types were obtained from metadata supplied by the sample provider rather than from assay-based typing.

The study at large found these results: How much clinical and demographic metadata was included differed by source and by participant, and the metadata was provided uncurated.

With regard to this clone: Its antigen target is currently unknown. Base-call qualities are not available, and no considerably larger clone is one nucleotide away.

V loses 1 base of germline sequence and J loses 4 bases, and the interval between the two ends is 10 bases. From its cysteine to its phenylalanine, the CDR3 spans 14 amino acids. The entry retains the CDR3 DNA only, 42 bases that are in frame from base 1. CDR1 SGHVS and CDR2 FNYEAQ were looked up in the germline V gene. TCRbeta CDR3 regions were amplified from genomic DNA using the immunoSEQ Assay, a bias-controlled multiplex PCR. Concerning the study's data processing: Nucleated cell counts per sample were estimated from amplification of reference gene primers within the assay. To quantify the absolute abundance of each unique TCRbeta CDR3 rearrangement, sequence reads were collapsed and filtered. Productive Simpson clonality was computed per sample as the square root of Simpson's diversity index over productive rearrangements. The table comes from immuneACCESS by way of TCRdb, which keeps in-frame sequences with V and J called. Part of the clones is missing from these tables; in studies checked, under half for an unresolved V gene and the rest for unknown reasons. V, J and clone size are taken as reported in that table, and D and trimming were inferred from the DNA itself. Present in this sample are 200,000 or so clones, roughly nine tenths of which were seen just once. The ten largest clones add up to about 2.2% of the sample.

The collaborating institutions used their own protocols to collect whole blood in K2EDTA tubes. For TCRbeta analysis, collaborators shipped samples as frozen whole blood, isolated PBMCs, or DNA extracted from either of those sample types. The receptor's source is a woman between 45 and 65 years old with acute or convalescent COVID-19. This chain joins TRBV7-6 to TRBJ2-5; matching of 5 bases hints at TRBD2 as the D gene. The sample comprised peripheral blood. The bases read TGTGCCAGCAGCTTAGAAGGGAGAACAGAGACCCAGTACTTC. Translation gives CASSLEGRTETQYF.